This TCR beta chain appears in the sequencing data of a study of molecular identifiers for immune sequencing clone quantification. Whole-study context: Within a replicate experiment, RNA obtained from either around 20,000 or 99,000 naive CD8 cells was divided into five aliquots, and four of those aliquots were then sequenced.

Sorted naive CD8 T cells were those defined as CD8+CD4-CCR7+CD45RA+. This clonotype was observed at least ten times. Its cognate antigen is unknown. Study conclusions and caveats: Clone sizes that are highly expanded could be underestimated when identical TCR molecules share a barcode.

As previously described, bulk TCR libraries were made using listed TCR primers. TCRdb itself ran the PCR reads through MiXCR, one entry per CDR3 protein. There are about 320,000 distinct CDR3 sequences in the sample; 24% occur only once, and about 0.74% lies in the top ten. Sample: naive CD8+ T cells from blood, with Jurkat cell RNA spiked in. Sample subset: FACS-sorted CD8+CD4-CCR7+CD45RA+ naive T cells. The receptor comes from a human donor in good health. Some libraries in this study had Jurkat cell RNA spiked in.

CDR3 in amino acids: CASSQTTRLGNQPQHF. The CDR3 region has the DNA TGTGCCAGCAGCCAAACGACAAGATTGGGCAATCAGCCCCAGCATTTT. The chain recombines TRBV16 with TRBJ1-5; D gene ambiguous. The CDR3 covers 16 residues. V lost 2 bases, J lost 2 bases, and 13 bases lay in between. Germline values: CDR1 KGHSY, CDR2 FQNENV.